This TCR beta chain was documented in a study of cytotoxic CD8 clonotypes in ibrutinib-treated CLL. Study-level information: Sample averages reached 260,000 or so productive templates and approximately 93,000 productive rearrangements. Study-wide points: With treatment, public clonotypes, which were uncommon, either contracted or remained stable. The times at which samples were taken varied between sustained-remission and progressing patients.

About this clone: What it binds is not known.

From germline, CDR1 is SGHTA and CDR2 FQGNSA. The V gene lost 5 bases and the J gene lost 10 bases, with 9 bases spanning the gap. The length of the CDR3 is 11 residues. Libraries were prepared by immunoSEQ multiplex PCR; TCRdb keeps only in-frame clonotypes and omits some of them. This table holds some 300,000 clones, about 80% found once. The V and J genes are TRBV7-2 and TRBJ2-1; maybe TRBD2 (5 bases). The origin of this receptor is a human donor with chronic lymphocytic leukemia. Here the sequenced sample was PBMCs, taken before ibrutinib treatment. CDR3 sequence reads: CASSRTGEQFF. CDR3 nucleotides: TGTGCCAGCAGCCGGACTGGAGAGCAGTTCTTC.